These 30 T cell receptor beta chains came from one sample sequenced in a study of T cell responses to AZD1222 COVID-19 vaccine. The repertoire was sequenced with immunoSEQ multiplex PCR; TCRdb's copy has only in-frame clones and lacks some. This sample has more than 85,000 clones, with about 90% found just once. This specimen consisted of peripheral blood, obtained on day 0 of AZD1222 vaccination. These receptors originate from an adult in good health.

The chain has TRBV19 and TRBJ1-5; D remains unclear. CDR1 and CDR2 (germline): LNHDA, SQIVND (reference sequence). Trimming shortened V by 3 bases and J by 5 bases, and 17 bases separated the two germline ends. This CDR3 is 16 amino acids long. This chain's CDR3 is CASSIRAGKSDQPQHF. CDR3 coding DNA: TGTGCCAGTAGTATCAGAGCTGGGAAGTCGGATCAGCCCCAGCATTTT.

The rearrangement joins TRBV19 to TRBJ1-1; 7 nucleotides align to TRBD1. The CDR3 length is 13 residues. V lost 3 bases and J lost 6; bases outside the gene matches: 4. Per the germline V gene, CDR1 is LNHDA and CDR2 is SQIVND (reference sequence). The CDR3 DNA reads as TGTGCCAGTAGTATTCGGACAGGCCCTGAAGCTTTCTTT. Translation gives CASSIRTGPEAFF.

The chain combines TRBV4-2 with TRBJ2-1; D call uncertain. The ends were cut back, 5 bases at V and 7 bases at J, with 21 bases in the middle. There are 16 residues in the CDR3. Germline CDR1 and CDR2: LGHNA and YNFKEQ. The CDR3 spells CASSRPGRDMRNEQFF. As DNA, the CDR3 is TGTGCCAGCAGCAGGCCTGGCCGCGATATGCGGAATGAGCAGTTCTTC.

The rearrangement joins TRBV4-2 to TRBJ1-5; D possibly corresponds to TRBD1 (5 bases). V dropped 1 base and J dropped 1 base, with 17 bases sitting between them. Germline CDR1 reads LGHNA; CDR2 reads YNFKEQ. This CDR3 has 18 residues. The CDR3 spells CASSQAGAQGLSNQPQHF. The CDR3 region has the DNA TGTGCCAGCAGCCAAGCGGGAGCCCAGGGTTTGAGCAATCAGCCCCAGCATTTT.

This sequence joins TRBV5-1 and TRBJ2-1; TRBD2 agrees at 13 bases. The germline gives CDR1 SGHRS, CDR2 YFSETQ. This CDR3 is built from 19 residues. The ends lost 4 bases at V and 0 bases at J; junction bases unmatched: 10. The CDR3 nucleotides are TGCGCCAGCAGCACCCGACTAGCGGGAGGACCTACCTCCTACAATGAGCAGTTCTTC. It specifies CASSTRLAGGPTSYNEQFF.

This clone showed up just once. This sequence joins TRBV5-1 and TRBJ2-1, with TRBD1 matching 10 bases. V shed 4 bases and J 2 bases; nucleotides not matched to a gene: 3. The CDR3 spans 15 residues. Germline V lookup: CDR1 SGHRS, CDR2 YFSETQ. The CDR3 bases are TGCGCCAGCAGCCAGGGACAGGGGCCCTACAATGAGCAGTTCTTC. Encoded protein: CASSQGQGPYNEQFF.

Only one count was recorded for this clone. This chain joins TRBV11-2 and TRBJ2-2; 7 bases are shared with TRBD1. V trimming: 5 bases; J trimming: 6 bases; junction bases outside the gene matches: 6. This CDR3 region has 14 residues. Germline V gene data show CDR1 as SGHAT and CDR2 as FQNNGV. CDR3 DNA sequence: TGTGCCAGCAGCATTGACAGGGTGTCCGGGGAGCTGTTTTTT. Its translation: CASSIDRVSGELFF.

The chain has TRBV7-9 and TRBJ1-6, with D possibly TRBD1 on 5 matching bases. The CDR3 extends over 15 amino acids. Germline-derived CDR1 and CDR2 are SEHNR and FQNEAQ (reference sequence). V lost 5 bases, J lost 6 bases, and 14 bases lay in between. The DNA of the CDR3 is TGTGCCAGCAGCCCGGCGGGGGGGGGTAATTCACCCCTCCACTTT. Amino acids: CASSPAGGGNSPLHF.

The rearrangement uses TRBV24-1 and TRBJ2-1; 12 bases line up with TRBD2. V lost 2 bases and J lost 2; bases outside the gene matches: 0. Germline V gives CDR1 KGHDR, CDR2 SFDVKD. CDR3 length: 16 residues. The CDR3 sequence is CATSDWTSGAYNEQFF. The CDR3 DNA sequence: TGTGCCACCAGTGATTGGACTAGCGGGGCCTACAATGAGCAGTTCTTC.

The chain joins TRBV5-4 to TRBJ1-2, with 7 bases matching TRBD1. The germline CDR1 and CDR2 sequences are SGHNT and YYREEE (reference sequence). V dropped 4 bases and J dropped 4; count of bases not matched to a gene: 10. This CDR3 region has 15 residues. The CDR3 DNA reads TGTGCCAGCAGCATATCGGGACAGATAATCTATGGCTACACCTTC. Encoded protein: CASSISGQIIYGYTF. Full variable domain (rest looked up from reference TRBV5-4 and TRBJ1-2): ETGVTQSPTHLIKTRGQQVTLRCSSQSGHNTVSWYQQALGQGPQFIFQYYREEENGRGNFPPRFSGLQFPNYSSELNVNALELDDSALYLCASSISGQIIYGYTFGSGTRLTVV.

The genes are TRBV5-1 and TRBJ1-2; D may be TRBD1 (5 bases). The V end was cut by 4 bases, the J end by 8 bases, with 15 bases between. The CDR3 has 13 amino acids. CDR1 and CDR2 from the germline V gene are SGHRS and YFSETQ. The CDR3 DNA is TGCGCCAGCAGCAAAGACAGTGTCAGCGGCTACACCTTC. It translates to CASSKDSVSGYTF.

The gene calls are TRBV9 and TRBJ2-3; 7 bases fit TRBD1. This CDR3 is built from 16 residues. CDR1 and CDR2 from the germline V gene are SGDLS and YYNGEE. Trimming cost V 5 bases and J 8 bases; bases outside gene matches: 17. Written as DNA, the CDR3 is TGTGCCAGCAGTCCAGTGACAGGGCCCGGAGGCGGTACGCAGTATTTT. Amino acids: CASSPVTGPGGGTQYF.

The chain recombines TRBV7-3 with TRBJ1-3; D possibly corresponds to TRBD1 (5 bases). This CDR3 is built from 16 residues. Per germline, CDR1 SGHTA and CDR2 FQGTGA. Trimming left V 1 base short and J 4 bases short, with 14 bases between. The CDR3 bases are TGTGCCAGCAGCTTAAACCCCCAGGGTATAGGAAACACCATATATTTT. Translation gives CASSLNPQGIGNTIYF.

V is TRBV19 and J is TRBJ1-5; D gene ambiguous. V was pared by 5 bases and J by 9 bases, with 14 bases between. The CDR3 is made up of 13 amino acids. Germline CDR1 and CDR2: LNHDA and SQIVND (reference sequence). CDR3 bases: TGTGCCAGTAGTCCCCTGAGTTACTCGCCCCAGCATTTT. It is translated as CASSPLSYSPQHF.

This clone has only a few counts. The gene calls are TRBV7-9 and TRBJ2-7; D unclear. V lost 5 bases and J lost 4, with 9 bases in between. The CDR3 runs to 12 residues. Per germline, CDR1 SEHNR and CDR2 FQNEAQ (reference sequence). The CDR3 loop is CASSPLGYEQYF. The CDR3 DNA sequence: TGTGCCAGCAGCCCCCTGGGGTACGAGCAGTACTTC.

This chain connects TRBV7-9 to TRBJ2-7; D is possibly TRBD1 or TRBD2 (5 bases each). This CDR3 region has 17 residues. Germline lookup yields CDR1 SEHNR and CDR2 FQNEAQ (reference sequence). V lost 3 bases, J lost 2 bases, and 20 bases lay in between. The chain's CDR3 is CASSLASGTPLTYEQYF. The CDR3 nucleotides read TGTGCCAGCAGCTTGGCCTCCGGGACCCCCTTGACCTACGAGCAGTACTTC.

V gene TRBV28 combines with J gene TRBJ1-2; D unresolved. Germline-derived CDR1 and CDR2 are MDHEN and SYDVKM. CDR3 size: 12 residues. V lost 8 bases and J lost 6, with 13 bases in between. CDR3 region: CASYQSSDGYTF. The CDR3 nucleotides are TGTGCCAGCTACCAGTCCAGCGATGGCTACACCTTC.

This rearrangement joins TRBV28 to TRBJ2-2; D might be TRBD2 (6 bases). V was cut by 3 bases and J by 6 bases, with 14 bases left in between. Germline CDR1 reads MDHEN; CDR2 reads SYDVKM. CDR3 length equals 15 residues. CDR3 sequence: CASSFWGVRAGELFF. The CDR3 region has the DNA TGTGCCAGCAGTTTTTGGGGGGTTAGGGCCGGGGAGCTGTTTTTT.

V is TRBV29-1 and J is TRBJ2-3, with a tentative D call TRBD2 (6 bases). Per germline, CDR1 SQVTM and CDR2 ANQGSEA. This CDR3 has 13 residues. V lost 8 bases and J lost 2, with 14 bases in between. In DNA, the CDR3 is TGCAGCCCCCGGGGGAGCGACACAGATACGCAGTATTTT. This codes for CSPRGSDTDTQYF.

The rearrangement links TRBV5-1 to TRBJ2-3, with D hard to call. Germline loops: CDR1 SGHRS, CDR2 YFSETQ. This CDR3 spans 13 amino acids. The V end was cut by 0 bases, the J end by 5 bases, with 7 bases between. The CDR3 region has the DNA TGCGCCAGCAGCTTGGTGGCGGAAGATACGCAGTATTTT. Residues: CASSLVAEDTQYF. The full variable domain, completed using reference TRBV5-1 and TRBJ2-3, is KAGVTQTPRYLIKTRGQQVTLSCSPISGHRSVSWYQQTPGQGLQFLFEYFSETQRNKGNFPGRFSGRQFSNSRSEMNVSTLELGDSALYLCASSLVAEDTQYFGPGTRLTVL.

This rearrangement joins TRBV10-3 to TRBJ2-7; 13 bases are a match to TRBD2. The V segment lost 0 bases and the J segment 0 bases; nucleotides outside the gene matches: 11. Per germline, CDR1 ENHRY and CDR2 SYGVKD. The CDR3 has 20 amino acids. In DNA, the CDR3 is TGTGCCATCAGTGAGTCGGATGGTACTAGCGGGGGGGAATCCTCCTACGAGCAGTACTTC. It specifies CAISESDGTSGGESSYEQYF.

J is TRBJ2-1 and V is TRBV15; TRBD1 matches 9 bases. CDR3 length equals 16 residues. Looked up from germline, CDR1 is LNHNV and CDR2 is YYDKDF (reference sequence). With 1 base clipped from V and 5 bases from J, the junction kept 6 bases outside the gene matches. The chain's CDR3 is CATSRGGQGTHNEQFF. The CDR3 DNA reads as TGTGCCACCAGCAGAGGGGGACAGGGTACCCACAATGAGCAGTTCTTC.

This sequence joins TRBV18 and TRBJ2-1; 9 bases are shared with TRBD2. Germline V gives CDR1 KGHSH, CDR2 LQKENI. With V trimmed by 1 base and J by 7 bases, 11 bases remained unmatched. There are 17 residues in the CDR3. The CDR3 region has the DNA TGTGCCAGCTCACCACAGGCTAGCGGGGAGGGTGCGAATGAGCAGTTCTTC. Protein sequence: CASSPQASGEGANEQFF. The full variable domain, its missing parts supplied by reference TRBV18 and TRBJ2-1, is NAGVMQNPRHLVRRRGQEARLRCSPMKGHSHVYWYRQLPEEGLKFMVYLQKENIIDESGMPKERFSAEFPKEGPSILRIQQVVRGDSAAYFCASSPQASGEGANEQFFGPGTRLTVL.

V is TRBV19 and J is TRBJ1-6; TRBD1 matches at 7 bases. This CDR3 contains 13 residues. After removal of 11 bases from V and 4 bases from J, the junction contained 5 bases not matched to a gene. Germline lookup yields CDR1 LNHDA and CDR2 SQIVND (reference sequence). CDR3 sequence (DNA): TGTGCCTCGGGACAGCAATATAATTCACCCCTCCACTTT. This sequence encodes CASGQQYNSPLHF.

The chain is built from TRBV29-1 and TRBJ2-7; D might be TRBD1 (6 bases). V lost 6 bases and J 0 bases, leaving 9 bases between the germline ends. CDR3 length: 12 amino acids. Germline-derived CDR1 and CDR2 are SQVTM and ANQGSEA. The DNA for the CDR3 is TGCAGCGTGGGGGACAACTCCTACGAGCAGTACTTC. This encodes CSVGDNSYEQYF.

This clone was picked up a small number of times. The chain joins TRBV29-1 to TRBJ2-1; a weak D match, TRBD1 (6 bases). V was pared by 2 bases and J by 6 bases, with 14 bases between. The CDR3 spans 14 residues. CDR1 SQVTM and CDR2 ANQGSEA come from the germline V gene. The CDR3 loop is CSVESARGPNEQFF. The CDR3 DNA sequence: TGCAGCGTTGAATCGGCCAGGGGTCCCAATGAGCAGTTCTTC.

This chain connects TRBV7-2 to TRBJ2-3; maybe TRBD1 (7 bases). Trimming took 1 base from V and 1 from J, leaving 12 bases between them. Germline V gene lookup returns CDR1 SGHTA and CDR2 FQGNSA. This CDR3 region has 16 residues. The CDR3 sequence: CASSLEGRGGTDTQYF. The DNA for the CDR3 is TGTGCCAGCAGCTTAGAAGGCAGGGGGGGCACAGATACGCAGTATTTT.

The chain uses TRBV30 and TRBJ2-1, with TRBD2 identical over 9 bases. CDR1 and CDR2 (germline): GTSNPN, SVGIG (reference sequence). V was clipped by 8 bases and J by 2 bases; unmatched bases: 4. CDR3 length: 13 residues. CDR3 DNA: TGTGCCGCCGCGGGGGGGCCCTACAATGAGCAGTTCTTC. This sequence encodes CAAAGGPYNEQFF.

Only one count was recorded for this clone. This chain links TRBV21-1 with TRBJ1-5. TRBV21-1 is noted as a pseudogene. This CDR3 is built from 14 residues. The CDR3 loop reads CASSILDSNQPQHF. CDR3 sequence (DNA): TGTGCCAGCAGCATCTTGGACAGCAATCAGCCCCAGCATTTT.

The CDR3 region has the DNA TGTGCCAGCAGTTCCACCCGGGATGAAAAACTGTTTTTT. Amino acid sequence: CASSSTRDEKLFF. This chain uses TRBV27 with TRBJ1-4; D not certain. Between the trimmed V and J ends, which lost 4 bases and 6 bases, there was a span of 9 bases. Per germline, CDR1 MNHEY and CDR2 SMNVEV (reference sequence). CDR3 length: 13 amino acids. Using reference TRBV27 and TRBJ1-4 for the parts outside the CDR3, the full variable domain is EAQVTQNPRYLITVTGKKLTVTCSQNMNHEYMSWYRQDPGLGLRQIYYSMNVEVTDKGDVPEGYKVSRKEKRNFPLILESPSPNQTSLYFCASSSTRDEKLFFGSGTQLSVL.